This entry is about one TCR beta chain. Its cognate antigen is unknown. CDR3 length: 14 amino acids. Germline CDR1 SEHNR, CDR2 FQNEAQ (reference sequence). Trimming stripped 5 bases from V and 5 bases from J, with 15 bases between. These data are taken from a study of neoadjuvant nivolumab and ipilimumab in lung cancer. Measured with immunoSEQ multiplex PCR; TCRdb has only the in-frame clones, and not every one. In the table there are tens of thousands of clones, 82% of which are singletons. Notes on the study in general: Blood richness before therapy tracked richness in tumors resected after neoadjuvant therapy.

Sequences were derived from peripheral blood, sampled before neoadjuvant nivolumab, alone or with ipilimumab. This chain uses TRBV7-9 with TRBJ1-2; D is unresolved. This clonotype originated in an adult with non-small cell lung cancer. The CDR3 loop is CASSQIRQTYGYTF. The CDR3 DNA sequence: TGTGCCAGCAGCCAAATAAGACAAACTTATGGCTACACCTTC.